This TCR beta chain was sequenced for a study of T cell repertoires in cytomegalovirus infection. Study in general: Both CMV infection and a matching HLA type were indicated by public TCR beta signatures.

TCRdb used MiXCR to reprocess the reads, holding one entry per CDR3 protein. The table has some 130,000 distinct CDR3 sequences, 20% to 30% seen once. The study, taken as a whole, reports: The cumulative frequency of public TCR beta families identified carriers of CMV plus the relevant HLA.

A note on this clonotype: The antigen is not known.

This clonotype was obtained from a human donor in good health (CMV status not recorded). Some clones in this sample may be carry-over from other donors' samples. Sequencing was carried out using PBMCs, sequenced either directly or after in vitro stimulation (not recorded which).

The CDR3 DNA follows: TGTGCCAGCAGTTCGGCACAGGACTACGAGCAGTACGTC. Residues: CASSSAQDYEQYV. The V and J genes are TRBV27 and TRBJ2-7; D is perhaps TRBD1 (5 bases). The V end was cut by 4 bases, the J end by 3 bases, with 10 bases between. Germline assignment: CDR1 MNHEY and CDR2 SMNVEV (reference sequence). The CDR3 totals 13 residues.